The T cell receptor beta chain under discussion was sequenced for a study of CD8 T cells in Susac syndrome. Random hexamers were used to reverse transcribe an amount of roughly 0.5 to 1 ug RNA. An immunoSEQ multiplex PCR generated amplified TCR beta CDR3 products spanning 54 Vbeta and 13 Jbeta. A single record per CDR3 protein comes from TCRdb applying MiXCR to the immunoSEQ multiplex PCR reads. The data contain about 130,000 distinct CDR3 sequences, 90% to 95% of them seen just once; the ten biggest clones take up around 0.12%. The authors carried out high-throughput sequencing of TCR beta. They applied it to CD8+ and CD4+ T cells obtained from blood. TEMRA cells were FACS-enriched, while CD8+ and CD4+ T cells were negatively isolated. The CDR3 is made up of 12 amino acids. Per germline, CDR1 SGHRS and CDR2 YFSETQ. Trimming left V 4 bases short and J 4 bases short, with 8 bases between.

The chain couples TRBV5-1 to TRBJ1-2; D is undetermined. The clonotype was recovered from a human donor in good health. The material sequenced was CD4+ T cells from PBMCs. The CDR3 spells CASSANAYGYTF. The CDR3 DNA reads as TGCGCCAGCAGCGCAAACGCCTATGGCTACACCTTC. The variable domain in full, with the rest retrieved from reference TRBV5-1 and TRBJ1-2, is KAGVTQTPRYLIKTRGQQVTLSCSPISGHRSVSWYQQTPGQGLQFLFEYFSETQRNKGNFPGRFSGRQFSNSRSEMNVSTLELGDSALYLCASSANAYGYTFGSGTRLTVV.